The TCR beta chain described here comes from a study of blood T cell repertoires in COVID-19. Study context: COVID-19 samples, acute and convalescent, were from the United States, Italy and Spain.

The authors' processing: Nucleated cell number was recorded as an estimate derived from reference gene primer amplification. This table comes from immunoSEQ multiplex PCR, and its TCRdb copy is limited to in-frame clones, with some not included. The DNA was the basis for D and trimming; V, J and clone size are from that table. This repertoire shows 180,000 or so clones, about four fifths found once; its top ten account for approximately 4%. Ages ranged from roughly 18 to 95 years, with residence in about two dozen US areas. Cohorts were determined from participant-reported clinical history. The origin of this receptor is a woman aged 50 to 60 in a cohort exposed to, infected with or recovered from COVID-19 (not recorded which). Sequences were obtained from PBMCs or T cells enriched from blood (not recorded which).

The DNA of the CDR3 is TGTGCCAGCAGCTCGCACAGGGGACTTGGTTCAGATACGCAGTATTTT. Translating gives CASSSHRGLGSDTQYF. The rearrangement uses TRBV28 and TRBJ2-3, with D maybe TRBD1 (7 bases). CDR3 length: 16 residues. Germline lookup yields CDR1 MDHEN and CDR2 SYDVKM. Deletions cut 6 bases from V and 4 bases from J, with 20 bases between.